This record looks at one T cell receptor beta chain sequence and its context. Sample time point: cycle 4 day 1 (C4D1), after less than 7 weeks of nivolumab. Brentuximab vedotin exposure varied, and every patient relapsed after autologous stem cell transplantation. Deletions cut 3 bases from V and 2 bases from J, with 7 bases between. CDR1 is LNHNV and CDR2 is YYDKDF in the germline V gene (reference sequence). The CDR3 loop spans 13 amino acids. TCRdb's copy holds only in-frame clones and misses some; the assay was immunoSEQ multiplex PCR. The table has about 17,000 clones, about 83% seen once. These data originate in a study of PD-1 blockade in classical Hodgkin lymphoma.

The sequencing used peripheral blood mononuclear cells (PBMCs), collected before the fourth cycle of nivolumab. V gene TRBV15 combines with J gene TRBJ1-1; D unclear. The source of this sequence is a human donor with classical Hodgkin lymphoma. The CDR3 sequence: CATSRDLNTEAFF. CDR3 nucleotides: TGTGCCACCAGCAGGGACTTAAACACTGAAGCTTTCTTT.